This TCR beta chain comes out of a study of control samples from healthy donors and cancer patients. TCRdb keeps only in-frame clones here, not all; method: immunoSEQ multiplex PCR. The sample has about 150,000 clones; roughly 90% are singletons. The germline V and J ends were trimmed by 3 bases and 0 bases, with 11 bases remaining between them. The CDR3 covers 15 residues. Germline assignment: CDR1 LGHDT and CDR2 YNNKEL (reference sequence). The V gene is TRBV3-1 (or the pseudogene TRBV3-2), the J gene TRBJ1-2, with D perhaps TRBD1 (5 bases). The TCR sequence derives from a man aged 25-40 years in good health. What was sequenced was blood. The CDR3 region is CASSQRDGSNYGYTF. CDR3 coding DNA: TGTGCCAGCAGCCAGCGGGACGGATCTAACTATGGCTACACCTTC.